The clone carrying this T cell receptor beta chain came up once. The data are from a study of blood T cell repertoires in COVID-19. The method was immunoSEQ multiplex PCR; TCRdb's version includes in-frame clones alone and lacks a portion of them. The sample lists 37,000 or so clones; over 75% were seen once. Sequencing input: peripheral blood. This receptor was identified in a man between 60 and 70 years old with acute or convalescent COVID-19.

The CDR3 region is CASRPLTSGSYEQYF. In DNA, the CDR3 is TGTGCCAGCAGACCCTTGACTAGCGGGAGTTACGAGCAGTACTTC. This rearrangement joins TRBV6-5 to TRBJ2-7; 12 bases map to TRBD2. This CDR3 spans 15 amino acids. Germline V CDR1 and CDR2: MNHEY, SVGAGI. Trimming at V came to 6 bases and at J to 4 bases, leaving 7 bases not matched to a gene.